The following is a T cell receptor (beta chain) sequence with its context. Its target is unknown. Sequenced by immunoSEQ multiplex PCR; TCRdb stores in-frame clones only, minus some. The table shows 1,400,000 or so clones, with around 98.5% occurring only once. Germline V lookup: CDR1 MDHEN, CDR2 SYDVKM. CDR3 length: 17 residues. The V gene lost 1 base and the J gene lost 1 base, with 11 bases spanning the gap. This specimen belongs to a study of shared clonotypes between healthy human individuals. Study observations and caveats: Several donors had 4% to 5% of their naive CD4 clonotypes in common.

What was sequenced was naive CD4+ T cells sorted from blood. Subset of the sample: CD45RA+ positively selected. The chain couples TRBV28 to TRBJ2-6; the D gene is possibly TRBD1 (5 bases). The receptor comes from a man aged 30 to 39 in good health. CDR3 DNA sequence: TGTGCCAGCAGTTTATTAAGTAGGGGATCTGGGGCCAACGTCCTGACTTTC. This sequence encodes CASSLLSRGSGANVLTF.